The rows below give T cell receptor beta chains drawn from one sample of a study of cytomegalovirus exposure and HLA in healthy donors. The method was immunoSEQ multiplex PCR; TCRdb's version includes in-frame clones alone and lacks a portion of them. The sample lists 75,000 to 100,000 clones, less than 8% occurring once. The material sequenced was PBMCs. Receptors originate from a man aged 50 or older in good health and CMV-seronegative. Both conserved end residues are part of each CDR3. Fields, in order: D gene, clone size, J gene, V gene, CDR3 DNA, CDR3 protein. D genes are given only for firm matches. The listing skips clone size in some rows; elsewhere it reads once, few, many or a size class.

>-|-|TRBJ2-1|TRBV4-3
TGCGCCAGCAGCCAAGATAGGACTTCTTACAATGAGCAGTTCTTC
CASSQDRTSYNEQFF
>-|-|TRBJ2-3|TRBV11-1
TGTGCCAGCAGCTTCCGATGGGAGGTCACTGCAGATACGCAGTATTTT
CASSFRWEVTADTQYF
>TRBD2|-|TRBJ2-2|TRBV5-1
TGCGCCAGCAGCTTAGGACTAGAGGCCGGGGAGCTGTTTTTT
CASSLGLEAGELFF
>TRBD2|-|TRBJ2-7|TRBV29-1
TGCAGCGGGCAGGCTAGCGGGACCTACGAGCAGTACTTC
CSGQASGTYEQYF
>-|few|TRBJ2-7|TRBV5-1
TGCGCCAGCAGCGAGGGTCACGAGCAGTACTTC
CASSEGHEQYF
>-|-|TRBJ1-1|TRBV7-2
TGTGCCAGCAGTACAGGTAACACTGAAGCTTTCTTT
CASSTGNTEAFF
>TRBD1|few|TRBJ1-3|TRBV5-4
TGTGCCAGCAGCCTACAGGGGATCAGCTCTGGAAACACCATATATTTT
CASSLQGISSGNTIYF
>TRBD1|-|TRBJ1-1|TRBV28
TGTGCCAGCAGTGAAGGCAGGGGGCTTGGGGTTGGTACTGAAGCTTTCTTT
CASSEGRGLGVGTEAFF
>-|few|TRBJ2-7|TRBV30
TGTGCCTGGAGGCAATCCTACGAGCAGTACTTC
CAWRQSYEQYF
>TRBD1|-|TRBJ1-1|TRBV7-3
TGTGCCAGCAGCTTAACAGCAGGGGGCTCCGCTGAAGCTTTCTTT
CASSLTAGGSAEAFF
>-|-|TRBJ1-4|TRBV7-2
TGTGCCAGCAGCTTAGATAACAGGAATAATGAAAAACTGTTTTTT
CASSLDNRNNEKLFF
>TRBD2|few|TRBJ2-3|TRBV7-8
TGTGCCAGCAGCATAGCGGGAGGGATAAGCACAGATACGCAGTATTTT
CASSIAGGISTDTQYF
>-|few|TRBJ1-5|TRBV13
TGTGCCAGCAGCTTAGGCCTGCCAGTTAATCAGCCCCAGCATTTT
CASSLGLPVNQPQHF
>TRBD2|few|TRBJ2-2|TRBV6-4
TGTGCCAGCAGTGACGGACTAGCGGGGGGGCCCGGGGAGCTGTTTTTT
CASSDGLAGGPGELFF
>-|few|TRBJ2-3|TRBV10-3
TGTGCCATCAGTGAGCGGGATTCTAGCACAGATACGCAGTATTTT
CAISERDSSTDTQYF
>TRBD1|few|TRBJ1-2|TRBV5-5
TGTGCCAGCAGCTCTCTTAGGCGAGGGGGCCGTGGCTACACCTTC
CASSSLRRGGRGYTF
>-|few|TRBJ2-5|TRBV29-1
TGCAGCGTTGACAGGGGAAAGACCCAGTACTTC
CSVDRGKTQYF
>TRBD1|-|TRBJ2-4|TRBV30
TGTGCCTGGGCGGGACAGGGTGTGAACATTCAGTACTTC
CAWAGQGVNIQYF
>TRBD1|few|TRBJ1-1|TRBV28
TGTGCCAGCAGTTTGTCGACAGGGGGCTCCTTCGGAAAAGCTTTCTTT
CASSLSTGGSFGKAFF
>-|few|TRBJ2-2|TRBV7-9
TGTGCCAGCAGCCTCAGTGGCCACACCGGGGAGCTGTTTTTT
CASSLSGHTGELFF
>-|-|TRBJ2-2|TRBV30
TGTGCCTGGAGTCAGGGCTTCGACACCGGGGAGCTGTTTTTT
CAWSQGFDTGELFF
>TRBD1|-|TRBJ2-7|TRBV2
TGTGCCAGCGAGAGGACAGGGGGGTCCGAGCAGTACTTC
CASERTGGSEQYF
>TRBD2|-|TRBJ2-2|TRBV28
TGTGCCAGCGGGGGCGGGGGGACTAGCGAAATCGGGGAGCTGTTTTTT
CASGGGGTSEIGELFF
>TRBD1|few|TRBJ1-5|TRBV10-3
TGTGCCATCAGTGACCACGGGACAGGGGGAAGTCAGCCCCAGCATTTT
CAISDHGTGGSQPQHF
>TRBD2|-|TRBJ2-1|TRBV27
TGTGCCAGCAGTACCCCTGGGCGGGAGCTGGATGAGCAGTTCTTC
CASSTPGRELDEQFF
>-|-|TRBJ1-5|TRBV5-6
TGTGCCAGCAGCTATGGGGGGACGGGAGGCAATCAGCCCCAGCATTTT
CASSYGGTGGNQPQHF
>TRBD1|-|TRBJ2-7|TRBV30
TGTGCCTGGAGTCCCTGGACAGGGCGCCAGGGAGAGCAGTACTTC
CAWSPWTGRQGEQYF
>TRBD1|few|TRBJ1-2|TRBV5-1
TGCGCCAGCAGCGACACAGGGGGCGCGGGCTATGGCTACACCTTC
CASSDTGGAGYGYTF
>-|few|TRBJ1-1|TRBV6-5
TGTGCCAGCAGCTCGGGGGTAGGGACTGAAGCTTTCTTT
CASSSGVGTEAFF
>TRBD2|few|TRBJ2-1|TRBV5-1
TGCGCCAGCAATGACGGTACCTTGAGGGAGGGTGAGCAGTTCTTC
CASNDGTLREGEQFF
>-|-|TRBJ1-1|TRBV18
TGTGCCAGCTCACCCCCAGGGGACACTGAAGCTTTCTTT
CASSPPGDTEAFF
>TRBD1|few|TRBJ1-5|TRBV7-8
TGTGCCAGCAATGAGGCAGGGGGCCCCAATCAGCCCCAGCATTTT
CASNEAGGPNQPQHF
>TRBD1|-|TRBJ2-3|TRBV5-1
TGCGCCAGCAGCTTAGAGGGGGCAGGAGATACGCAGTATTTT
CASSLEGAGDTQYF
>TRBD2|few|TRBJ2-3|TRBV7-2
TGTGCCAGCAGCTTGCTAGCGGGGGGGCTGGATACGCAGTATTTT
CASSLLAGGLDTQYF
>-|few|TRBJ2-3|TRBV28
TGTGCCAGCAGTTTTGGAGGAACTGCGCAGTATTTT
CASSFGGTAQYF
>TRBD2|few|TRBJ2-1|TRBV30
TGTGCCTCAAATGGGGCTAGCGGGGCCTACAATGAGCAGTTCTTC
CASNGASGAYNEQFF
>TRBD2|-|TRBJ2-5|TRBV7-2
TGTGCCAGCGGCATAAGCGGGGCGACCCAGTACTTC
CASGISGATQYF
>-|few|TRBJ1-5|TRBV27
TGTGCCAGCAGTTTGTTCCCCCCGGGGAGCAATCAGCCCCAGCATTTT
CASSLFPPGSNQPQHF
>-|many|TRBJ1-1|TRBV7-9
TGTGCCAGCAGCGAGAGGAACACTGAAGCTTTCTTT
CASSERNTEAFF
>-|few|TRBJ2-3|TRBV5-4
TGTGCCAGCAGACTTGCGGGGTTTACAGATACGCAGTATTTT
CASRLAGFTDTQYF
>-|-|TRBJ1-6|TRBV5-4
TGTGCCAGCAGGCGGACTTGGGGGGGCAGGACTAATTCCTATAATTCACCCCTCCACTTT
CASRRTWGGRTNSYNSPLHF
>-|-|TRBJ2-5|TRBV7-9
TGTGCCAGCCGCTCCCAGGAGACCCAGTACTTC
CASRSQETQYF
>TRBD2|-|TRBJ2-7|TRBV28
TGTGCCAGCAGGCCGCGGGAGAATCGGTACGAGCAGTACTTC
CASRPRENRYEQYF
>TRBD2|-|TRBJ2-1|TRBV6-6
TGTGCCAGCAGTTACTCGAGCGGGAGGAGGCATGAGCAGTTCTTC
CASSYSSGRRHEQFF
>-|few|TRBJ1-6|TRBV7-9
TGTGCCAGCAGCTTAAGGGAGGGACCAAATTCACCCCTCCACTTT
CASSLREGPNSPLHF
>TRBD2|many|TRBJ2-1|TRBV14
TGTGCCAGCAGCATTCACCTGGGACTACGCAATGAGCAGTTCTTC
CASSIHLGLRNEQFF
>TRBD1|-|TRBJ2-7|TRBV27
TGTGCCAGCAGTTACACCCGACAGGGTGGGTCTCTCGAGCAGTACTTC
CASSYTRQGGSLEQYF
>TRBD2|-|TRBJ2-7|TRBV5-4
TGTGCCAGCAGCTTTAGCGGGAGATACGAGCAGTACTTC
CASSFSGRYEQYF
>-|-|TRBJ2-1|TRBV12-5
TGTGCTAGTGGTCGCAGTCCGTCTGAGCAGTTCTTC
CASGRSPSEQFF
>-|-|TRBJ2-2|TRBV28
TGTGCCAGCAGTTCTCCCGTCACCGGGGAGCTGTTTTTT
CASSSPVTGELFF
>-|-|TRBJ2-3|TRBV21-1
TGTGCCAGCAGCATTCCCGTGTCCACAGATACGCAGTATTTT
CASSIPVSTDTQYF
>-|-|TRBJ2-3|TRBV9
TGTGCCAGCAGCCCCCGGGGGTGGCGGGGGCTAAGCACAGATACGCAGTATTTT
CASSPRGWRGLSTDTQYF
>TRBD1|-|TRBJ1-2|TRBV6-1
TGTGCCAGCAGTGAACCAGGGGGGTCCTTCGACTTCTTCCATGGCTACACCTTC
CASSEPGGSFDFFHGYTF
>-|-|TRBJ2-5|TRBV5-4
TGTGCCAGCAGCTTCGCGGCGAGGCCGGAGACCCAGTACTTC
CASSFAARPETQYF